The subject of this entry is one TCR beta chain. As yet, its antigen is unknown. The data belong to a study of T cell responses to AZD1222 COVID-19 vaccine. Regarding the study as a whole: After the peak T cell response, and only then, were repertoires sampled.

TCRdb's table, derived via immunoSEQ multiplex PCR, lists solely in-frame clones and lacks some. The repertoire includes fewer than 110,000 clones, 92% of them detected once, and around 8.6% sits in the top ten. The length of the CDR3 is 11 residues. The germline gives CDR1 GTSNPN, CDR2 SVGIG (reference sequence). Between the trimmed V and J ends, which lost 5 bases and 0 bases, there was a span of 4 bases. This chain connects TRBV30 to TRBJ1-1; D is unclear. This clonotype was sampled from an adult who received the AZD1222 COVID-19 vaccine. The sample was peripheral blood, taken 28 days after the second AZD1222 dose. The DNA for the CDR3 is TGTGCCTGGGTCATGAACACTGAAGCTTTCTTT. This sequence encodes CAWVMNTEAFF. Based on the CDR3 plus reference TRBV30 and TRBJ1-1, the full variable domain is SQTIHQWPATLVQPVGSPLSLECTVEGTSNPNLYWYRQAAGRGLQLLFYSVGIGQISSEVPQNLSASRPQDRQFILSSKKLLLSDSGFYLCAWVMNTEAFFGQGTRLTVV.